This T cell receptor (beta chain) is from a study of blood T cells in healthy people across ages. A second PCR, run for roughly 7 to 11 cycles, used a sample-barcoded 5' primer plus a J-beta primer mix. TCRdb passed the 5' RACE reads through MiXCR, listing each CDR3 protein once. The sample has around 990,000 distinct CDR3 sequences; around two fifths are singletons. The CDR3 is 15 amino acids. Trimming removed 10 bases from V and 8 bases from J; junction bases left unmatched: 14. Germline lookup yields CDR1 SNHLY and CDR2 FYNNEI. This clonotype has just a few counts. This chain connects TRBV2 to TRBJ2-1; the match to TRBD2 covers 10 bases. The material sequenced was blood. The sequence came from a man aged 18-30 years in good health. The chain's CDR3 is CATSPASGGSDEQFF. DNA of the CDR3: TGTGCCACCAGCCCGGCTAGCGGGGGCTCCGATGAGCAGTTCTTC.